Below, 4 T cell receptor beta chains from the same sample are listed, as sequenced in a study of molecular identifiers for immune sequencing clone quantification. TCRdb reanalysed the PCR reads using MiXCR and keeps one entry per CDR3 protein. The data show about 23,000 distinct CDR3 sequences, 15% to 20% seen once. The sample consisted of naive CD8+ T cells from blood, with Jurkat cell RNA spiked in. Specified subset: FACS-sorted CD8+CD4-CCR7+CD45RA+ naive T cells. The receptor set was obtained from a human donor in good health. Some libraries in this study had Jurkat cell RNA spiked in.

This clonotype occurred many times. This chain joins TRBV11-3 and TRBJ2-3, with 7 bases that match TRBD2. This CDR3 contains 13 residues. In germline, CDR1 is SGHNT, CDR2 YENEEA. V lost 5 bases, J lost 4 bases, and 3 bases stayed unmatched. CDR3 in DNA: TGTGCCAGCAGCCAAGGACTAGCAGATACGCAGTATTTT. This translates into CASSQGLADTQYF.

This clonotype was seen repeatedly, ten times or more. V and J are TRBV19 and TRBJ2-7, with D uncertain. V lost 6 bases and J lost 3, with 12 bases in between. Germline V gene lookup returns CDR1 LNHDA and CDR2 SQIVND (reference sequence). CDR3 length equals 13 residues. The CDR3 loop is CASSPGTLYEQYF. The CDR3 region has the DNA TGTGCCAGTAGCCCGGGCACACTCTACGAGCAGTACTTC.

Ten or more counts support this clonotype. The chain combines TRBV5-6 with TRBJ2-3; no clear D gene. CDR3 length equals 14 residues. The germline gives CDR1 SGHDT, CDR2 YYEEEE. Trimming left V 3 bases short and J 2 bases short, with 10 bases between. In DNA, the CDR3 is TGTGCCAGCAGCTCGGCGGCGAACACAGATACGCAGTATTTT. This encodes CASSSAANTDTQYF. The variable domain in full, completed from reference TRBV5-6 and TRBJ2-3, reads DAGVTQSPTHLIKTRGQQVTLRCSPKSGHDTVSWYQQALGQGPQFIFQYYEEEERQRGNFPDRFSGHQFPNYSSELNVNALLLGDSALYLCASSSAANTDTQYFGPGTRLTVL.

This clonotype has at least ten counts. The rearrangement links TRBV12-3 or TRBV12-4 to TRBJ1-3; the match to TRBD1 covers 8 bases. CDR3 size: 14 residues. Germline trimming cut 2 bases from V and 8 bases from J; bases unmatched to any gene: 5. CDR3 nucleotide sequence: TGTGCCAGCAGTTTATACGACAGGGGCTACACCATATATTTT. It codes for CASSLYDRGYTIYF.